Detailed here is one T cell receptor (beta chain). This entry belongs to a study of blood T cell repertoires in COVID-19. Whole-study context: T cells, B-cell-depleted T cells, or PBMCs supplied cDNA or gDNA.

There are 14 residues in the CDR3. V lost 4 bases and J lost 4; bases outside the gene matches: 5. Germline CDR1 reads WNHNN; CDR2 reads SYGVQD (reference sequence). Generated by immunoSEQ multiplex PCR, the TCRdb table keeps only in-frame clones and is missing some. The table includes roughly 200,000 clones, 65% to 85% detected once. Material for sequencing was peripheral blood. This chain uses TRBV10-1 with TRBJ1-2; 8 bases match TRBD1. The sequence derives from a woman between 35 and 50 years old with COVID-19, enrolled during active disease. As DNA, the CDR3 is TGCGCCAGCAGTGGGTCAGGGGGCGGCTATGGCTACACCTTC. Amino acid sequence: CASSGSGGGYGYTF.